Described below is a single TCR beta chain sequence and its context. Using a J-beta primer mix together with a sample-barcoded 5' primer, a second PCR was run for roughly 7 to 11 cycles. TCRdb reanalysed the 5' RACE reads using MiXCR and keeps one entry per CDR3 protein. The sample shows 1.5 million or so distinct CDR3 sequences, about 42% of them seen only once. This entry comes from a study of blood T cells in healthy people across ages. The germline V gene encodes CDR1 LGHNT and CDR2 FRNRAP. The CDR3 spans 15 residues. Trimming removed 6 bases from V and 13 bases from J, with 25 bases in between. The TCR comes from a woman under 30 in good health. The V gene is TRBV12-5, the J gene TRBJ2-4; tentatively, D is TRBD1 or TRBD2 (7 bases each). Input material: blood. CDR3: CASGRRQGGSNEQYF. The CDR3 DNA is TGTGCTAGTGGCCGTCGACAGGGCGGGAGCAATGAGCAGTACTTC.